The text below deals with one TCR beta chain. Its antigen is unidentified. Treatment: roughly 19 received Ad26.COV2.S at low or high dose, single or two shots; roughly five received placebo; per-sample allocation not given. Sampling occurred on day 63 after the first vaccine or placebo injection. These data belong to a study of Ad26.COV2.S vaccination and SARS-CoV-2 variants. Across the study: It was the COV1001 Ad26.COV2.S trial arm that included the donor.

Clones were sequenced by immunoSEQ multiplex PCR, and TCRdb holds only the in-frame ones, with some missing. The profile covers a few hundred thousand clones, with about 93% appearing a single time and 12% taken by the ten largest. Study results and caveats: After vaccination, reports described spike-specific CD8+ and CD4+ T cell responses as showing substantial breadth.

The specimen was peripheral blood, collected in a trial of Ad26.COV2.S vaccine versus placebo. This receptor was obtained from a person between 18 and 59 years old who received the Ad26.COV2.S COVID-19 vaccine or a placebo.

The CDR3 DNA is TGTGCCAGCAGCTTGGTGGACTGGGGAACAGATACGCAGTATTTT. Translated: CASSLVDWGTDTQYF. The rearrangement links TRBV5-6 to TRBJ2-3, with D possibly being TRBD2 (5 bases). CDR1 is SGHDT and CDR2 is YYEEEE in the germline V gene. The CDR3 contains 15 residues. V lost 0 bases and J lost 3, with 11 bases in between.